The 23 T cell receptor beta chains listed next were all sequenced from one sample in a study of OX40 agonist ivuxolimab in advanced cancers. Only in-frame clones appear in the TCRdb table, and some are missing; sequencing was by immunoSEQ multiplex PCR. There are 72,000 or so clones in the sample; around 90% occur only once, and roughly 1.3% lies in the top ten. Source: CD4+ or CD8+ T cells sorted from blood, taken in a trial of the OX40 agonist ivuxolimab. These receptor sequences come from an adult with an advanced solid tumor such as melanoma, head and neck, liver or kidney cancer.

The V call is TRBV6-1, the J call TRBJ1-1; TRBD1 might be the D (6 bases). CDR1 MNHNS and CDR2 SASEGT come from the germline V gene. V lost 4 bases to trimming and J lost 11 bases, with 17 bases between them. The CDR3 extends over 13 amino acids. This CDR3 reads CASSVRGHLTAFF. The CDR3 nucleotides are TGTGCCAGCAGTGTGAGGGGACACCTAACGGCTTTCTTT.

V gene TRBV19 combines with J gene TRBJ2-6; D is possibly TRBD1 (8 bases). Germline V gene sequence: CDR1 LNHDA, CDR2 SQIVND (reference sequence). V lost 3 bases, J lost 1 base, and 16 bases lay in between. The CDR3 totals 18 residues. The DNA for the CDR3 is TGTGCCAGTAGTATTCGGAGCGGGACAGGATCTGGGGCCAACGTCCTGACTTTC. Translated: CASSIRSGTGSGANVLTF.

The gene calls are TRBV6-6 and TRBJ1-1; possible D gene TRBD1, 5 bases. Germline assignment: CDR1 MNHNY and CDR2 SVGAGI (reference sequence). This CDR3 spans 15 amino acids. Trimming cost V 5 bases and J 1 base, with 14 bases left between them. Written as DNA, the CDR3 is TGTGCCAGCAGTGGCCAGGGTCTGGGGAACACTGAAGCTTTCTTT. It yields the protein CASSGQGLGNTEAFF.

The genes are TRBV19 and TRBJ2-2; D uncertain. V lost 0 bases to trimming and J lost 6 bases, with 5 bases between them. Germline CDR1 reads LNHDA; CDR2 reads SQIVND (reference sequence). The length of the CDR3 is 13 residues. The CDR3 nucleotides read TGTGCCAGTAGTATAGAAATCCCCGGGGAGCTGTTTTTT. Translating it yields CASSIEIPGELFF.

The chain carries TRBV30 and TRBJ1-2; tentative D call: TRBD1 (6 bases). Germline V gene lookup returns CDR1 GTSNPN and CDR2 SVGIG (reference sequence). The CDR3 loop spans 12 amino acids. CDR3: CAHRASGYGYTF. The CDR3 nucleotides are TGTGCTCACAGGGCCTCTGGCTATGGCTACACCTTC. Based on the CDR3 plus reference TRBV30 and TRBJ1-2, the full variable domain is SQTIHQWPATLVQPVGSPLSLECTVEGTSNPNLYWYRQAAGRGLQLLFYSVGIGQISSEVPQNLSASRPQDRQFILSSKKLLLSDSGFYLCAHRASGYGYTFGSGTRLTVV.

The chain combines TRBV19 with TRBJ2-5; D gene uncertain. The CDR3 totals 15 residues. The germline V and J ends were trimmed by 1 base and 5 bases, with 14 bases remaining between them. Germline V gene sequence: CDR1 LNHDA, CDR2 SQIVND (reference sequence). CDR3 DNA: TGTGCCAGTAGTATAGGACGTGTATCGGGTGAGACCCAGTACTTC. Translated: CASSIGRVSGETQYF.

The rearrangement uses TRBV9 and TRBJ2-5; D call uncertain. V was pared by 0 bases and J by 5 bases, with 5 bases between. CDR3 size: 12 residues. Germline V lookup: CDR1 SGDLS, CDR2 YYNGEE. CDR3 region: CASSVVGETQYF. The CDR3 bases are TGTGCCAGCAGCGTAGTCGGTGAGACCCAGTACTTC.

This chain uses TRBV11-1 with TRBJ2-3; D remains unclear. The V gene lost 6 bases and the J gene lost 4 bases, with 11 bases spanning the gap. CDR1 is SGHAT and CDR2 is FQDESV in the germline V gene (reference sequence). CDR3 size: 13 residues. CDR3 in DNA: TGTGCCAGCAGGCCTGTGGTGTCAGATACGCAGTATTTT. It is translated as CASRPVVSDTQYF.

The V and J genes are TRBV7-3 and TRBJ2-1, with 8 bases aligning to TRBD1. This CDR3 is built from 15 residues. Unmatched junction bases numbered 11, after V lost 5 bases and J lost 8 bases. Germline V gene data show CDR1 as SGHTA and CDR2 as FQGTGA. CDR3 sequence: CASSPTGAPMDEQFF. CDR3 DNA: TGTGCCAGCAGCCCGACAGGGGCCCCTATGGATGAGCAGTTCTTC.

V usage is TRBV9 and J usage is TRBJ2-2; D unresolved. The CDR3 is 13 residues long. Germline V lookup: CDR1 SGDLS, CDR2 YYNGEE. The V end was cut by 2 bases, the J end by 6 bases, with 8 bases between. CDR3 sequence: CASSVEVPGELFF. CDR3 in DNA: TGTGCCAGCAGCGTTGAAGTACCCGGGGAGCTGTTTTTT.

This clone was detected once. The rearrangement links TRBV6-1 to TRBJ2-1; tentatively, D is TRBD2 (7 bases). With 2 bases removed from V and 1 base from J, the gap between germline ends came to 15 bases. Per germline, CDR1 MNHNS and CDR2 SASEGT. This CDR3 has 17 residues. The CDR3 loop is CASSEMSGGASYNEQFF. DNA for the CDR3: TGTGCCAGCAGTGAAATGAGTGGGGGGGCATCCTACAATGAGCAGTTCTTC.

This rearrangement joins TRBV10-3 to TRBJ1-1; D ambiguous. Germline V gene sequence: CDR1 ENHRY, CDR2 SYGVKD. The V gene lost 5 bases and the J gene lost 4 bases, with 5 bases spanning the gap. This CDR3 contains 11 residues. The CDR3 sequence is CAISSGTEAFF. CDR3 bases: TGTGCCATCAGTTCGGGCACTGAAGCTTTCTTT.

The chain uses TRBV6-6 and TRBJ2-4; 10 bases match TRBD1. Looked up from germline, CDR1 is MNHNY and CDR2 is SVGAGI (reference sequence). The CDR3 length is 16 residues. V dropped 2 bases and J dropped 8; count of bases not matched to a gene: 9. CDR3 DNA: TGTGCCAGCAGTTACCCCGGACAGGGGGTTGAATACATTCAGTACTTC. Its translation is CASSYPGQGVEYIQYF.

Worth noting for this clone: This same CDR3 is encoded by further DNA sequences in the sample. The chain has TRBV5-1 and TRBJ2-1; tentative D call: TRBD2 (5 bases). The length of the CDR3 is 16 residues. The ends were cut back, 0 bases at V and 4 bases at J, with 14 bases in the middle. Germline CDR1 and CDR2: SGHRS and YFSETQ. In nucleotides, the CDR3 is TGCGCCAGCAGCTTGGTGGAAGCGGAACCATACAATGAGCAGTTCTTC. Protein product: CASSLVEAEPYNEQFF.

The chain has TRBV5-1 and TRBJ2-1; D gene uncertain. Germline-derived CDR1 and CDR2 are SGHRS and YFSETQ. V was trimmed by 1 base and J by 5 bases, leaving 4 bases between them. The CDR3 consists of 12 residues. The chain's CDR3 is CASSLLNNEQFF. DNA for the CDR3: TGCGCCAGCAGCTTGTTAAACAATGAGCAGTTCTTC.

J is TRBJ2-5 and V is TRBV6-1, with 11 bases identical to TRBD2. The V gene's germline CDR1 is MNHNS and CDR2 SASEGT. With 4 bases clipped from V and 4 bases from J, the junction kept 5 bases outside the gene matches. This CDR3 has 15 amino acids. This chain's CDR3 is CASSAPLAGGETQYF. CDR3 nucleotides: TGTGCCAGCAGTGCTCCTCTAGCGGGAGGAGAGACCCAGTACTTC.

The V gene is TRBV21-1, the J gene TRBJ1-5; TRBD1, the table's D call, was not compared with the DNA. TRBV21-1 is flagged as a pseudogene. There are 16 residues in the CDR3. The CDR3 loop is CASSNPLTVGNQPQHF. The DNA of the CDR3 is TGTGCCAGCAGCAATCCCCTGACAGTGGGCAATCAGCCCCAGCATTTT.

The rearrangement links TRBV7-8 to TRBJ1-4; the D gene is possibly TRBD1 (6 bases). Germline CDR1 reads SGHVS; CDR2 reads FQNEAQ. Trimming pared 1 base from V and 7 bases from J, leaving 10 bases between. The length of the CDR3 is 14 residues. This CDR3 is CASSLGTEREKLFF. DNA of the CDR3: TGTGCCAGCAGCTTAGGGACAGAACGTGAAAAACTGTTTTTT.

This clone was found once. The chain couples TRBV30 to TRBJ2-7; D remains unclear. Per germline, CDR1 GTSNPN and CDR2 SVGIG (reference sequence). V was clipped by 1 base and J by 6 bases, with 7 bases between them. The CDR3 is 11 amino acids. For the CDR3, the DNA is TGTGCCTGGAGTGCCCAGCTCGAGCAGTACTTC. The encoded protein is CAWSAQLEQYF.

V usage is TRBV10-3 and J usage is TRBJ2-3; either TRBD1 or TRBD2 may supply D (5 bases each). This CDR3 is 14 amino acids long. V was cut by 2 bases and J by 0 bases, with 6 bases left in between. Germline CDR1 ENHRY, CDR2 SYGVKD. CDR3 in DNA: TGTGCCATCAGTGAGCGGGACAGCACAGATACGCAGTATTTT. It specifies CAISERDSTDTQYF.

The genes are TRBV7-9 and TRBJ2-3, with a possible D match to TRBD1 (6 bases). The CDR3 consists of 14 residues. The V gene's germline CDR1 is SEHNR and CDR2 FQNEAQ (reference sequence). V was trimmed by 2 bases and J by 2 bases, leaving 8 bases between them. CDR3 coding DNA: TGTGCCAGCAGCTTAAGGGACATCACAGATACGCAGTATTTT. It codes for CASSLRDITDTQYF.

The chain combines TRBV6-5 with TRBJ2-5; TRBD1 matches at 8 bases. Germline assignment: CDR1 MNHEY and CDR2 SVGAGI. CDR3 length: 15 amino acids. Trimming cost V 2 bases and J 5 bases; bases outside gene matches: 7. This CDR3 reads CASSYGQGAGETQYF. For the CDR3, the DNA is TGTGCCAGCAGTTACGGGCAGGGGGCGGGGGAGACCCAGTACTTC.

This clone was recorded only once. V usage is TRBV27 and J usage is TRBJ1-1; possibly TRBD1 for D (6 bases). Germline CDR1 is MNHEY and CDR2 is SMNVEV (reference sequence). This CDR3 has 15 residues. V lost 6 bases and J lost 1, with 15 bases in between. The CDR3 region is CASRLTGPQNTEAFF. CDR3 coding DNA: TGTGCCAGCAGGTTGACAGGACCCCAGAACACTGAAGCTTTCTTT.